This TCR beta chain derives from a study of identical twins. TCRdb re-derived calls from the 5' RACE reads in MiXCR, one entry per CDR3 protein. The data show around 470,000 distinct CDR3 sequences, 14% seen once. Germline CDR1 and CDR2: SGHRS and YFSETQ. Trimming removed 7 bases from V and 6 bases from J; junction bases left unmatched: 7. The CDR3 runs 12 residues. Overall study results and limits: Cord blood beta clonotypes that were abundant carried fewer insertions, and memory repertoires showed no such trend.

With respect to this clonotype: The target antigen is unknown.

This same sample was also taken into another study, of yellow fever vaccine responses in identical twins.

Sequencing used CD4+ T cells sorted from blood. This sequence originates from a woman aged 18-30 years in good health. V usage is TRBV5-1 and J usage is TRBJ2-7, with TRBD2 identical over 7 bases. CDR3 DNA sequence: TGCGCCAGCCGGGACTACCGATCCGAGCAGTACTTC. It encodes CASRDYRSEQYF.